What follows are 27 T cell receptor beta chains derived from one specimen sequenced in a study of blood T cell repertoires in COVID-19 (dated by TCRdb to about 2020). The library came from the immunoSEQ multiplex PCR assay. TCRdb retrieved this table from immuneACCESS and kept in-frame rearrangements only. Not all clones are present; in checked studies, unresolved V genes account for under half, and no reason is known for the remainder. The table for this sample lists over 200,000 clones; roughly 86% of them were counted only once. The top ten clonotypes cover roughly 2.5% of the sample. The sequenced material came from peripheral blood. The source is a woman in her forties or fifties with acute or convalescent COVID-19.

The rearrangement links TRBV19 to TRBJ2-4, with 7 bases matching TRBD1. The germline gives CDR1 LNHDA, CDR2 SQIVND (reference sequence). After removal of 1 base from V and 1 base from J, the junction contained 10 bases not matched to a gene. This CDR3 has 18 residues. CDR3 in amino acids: CASSIGEGEGAAKNIQYF. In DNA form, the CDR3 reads TGTGCCAGTAGTATAGGAGAGGGCGAGGGGGCGGCCAAAAACATTCAGTACTTC. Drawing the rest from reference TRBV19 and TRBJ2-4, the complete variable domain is DGGITQSPKYLFRKEGQNVTLSCEQNLNHDAMYWYRQDPGQGLRLIYYSQIVNDFQKGDIAEGYSVSREKKESFPLTVTSAQKNPTAFYLCASSIGEGEGAAKNIQYFGAGTRLSVL.

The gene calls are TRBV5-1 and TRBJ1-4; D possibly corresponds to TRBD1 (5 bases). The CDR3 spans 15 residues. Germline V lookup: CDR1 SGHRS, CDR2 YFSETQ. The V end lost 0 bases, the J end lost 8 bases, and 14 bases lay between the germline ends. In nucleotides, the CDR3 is TGCGCCAGCAGCTTGGAAGGGGCGATAGGAGAAAAACTGTTTTTT. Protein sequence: CASSLEGAIGEKLFF.

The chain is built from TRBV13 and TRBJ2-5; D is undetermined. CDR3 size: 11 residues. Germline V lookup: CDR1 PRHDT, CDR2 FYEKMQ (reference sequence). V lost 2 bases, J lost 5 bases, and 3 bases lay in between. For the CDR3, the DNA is TGTGCCAGCAGCTTACGGGAGACCCAGTACTTC. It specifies CASSLRETQYF.

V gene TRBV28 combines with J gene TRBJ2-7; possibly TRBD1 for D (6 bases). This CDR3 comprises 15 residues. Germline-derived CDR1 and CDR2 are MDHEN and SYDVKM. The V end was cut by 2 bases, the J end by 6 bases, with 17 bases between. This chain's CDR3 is CASSLLWQGLREQYF. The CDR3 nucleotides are TGTGCCAGCAGTTTACTTTGGCAGGGGCTTCGCGAGCAGTACTTC.

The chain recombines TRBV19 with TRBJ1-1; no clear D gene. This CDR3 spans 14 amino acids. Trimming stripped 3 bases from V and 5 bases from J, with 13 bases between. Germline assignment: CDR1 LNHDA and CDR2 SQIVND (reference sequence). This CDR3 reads CASSMGRGITEAFF. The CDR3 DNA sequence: TGTGCCAGTAGTATGGGGAGAGGGATAACTGAAGCTTTCTTT.

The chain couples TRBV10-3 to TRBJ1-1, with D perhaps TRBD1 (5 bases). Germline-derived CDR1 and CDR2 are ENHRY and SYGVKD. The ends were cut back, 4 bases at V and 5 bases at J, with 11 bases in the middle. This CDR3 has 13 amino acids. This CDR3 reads CAISVTQETEAFF. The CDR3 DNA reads TGTGCCATCAGTGTCACACAGGAGACTGAAGCTTTCTTT.

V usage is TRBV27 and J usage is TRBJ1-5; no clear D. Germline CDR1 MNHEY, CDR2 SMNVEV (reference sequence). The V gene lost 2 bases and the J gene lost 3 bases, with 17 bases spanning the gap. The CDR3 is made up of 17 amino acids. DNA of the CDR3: TGTGCCAGCAGTTTAACTAGCGGCAGAATTTACAATCAGCCCCAGCATTTT. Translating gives CASSLTSGRIYNQPQHF.

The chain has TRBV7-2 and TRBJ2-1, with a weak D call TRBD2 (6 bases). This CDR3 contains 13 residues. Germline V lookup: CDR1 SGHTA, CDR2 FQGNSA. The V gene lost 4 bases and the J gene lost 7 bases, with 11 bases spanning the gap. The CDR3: CASSWGLPNEQFF. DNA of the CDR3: TGTGCCAGCAGCTGGGGACTCCCGAATGAGCAGTTCTTC.

As DNA, the CDR3 is TGTGCCAGCAGCTTAGTCGTTTCGGATGAGCAGTTCTTC. It is translated as CASSLVVSDEQFF. The V call is TRBV7-3, the J call TRBJ2-1, with unresolved D. Germline V gives CDR1 SGHTA, CDR2 FQGTGA. The V and J ends lost 2 bases and 8 bases respectively, with 10 bases between them. The CDR3 loop spans 13 amino acids.

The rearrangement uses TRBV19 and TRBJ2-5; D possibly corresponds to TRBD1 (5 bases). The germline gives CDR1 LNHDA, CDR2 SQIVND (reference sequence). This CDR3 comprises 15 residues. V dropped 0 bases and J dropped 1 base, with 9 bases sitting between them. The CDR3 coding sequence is TGTGCCAGTAGTATAGATCACAGGCTCCAAGAGACCCAGTACTTC. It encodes CASSIDHRLQETQYF.

In nucleotides, the CDR3 is TGCGCCAGCAGCTTTCCGGGGGACAGGGGAGTCGCCGAGCAGTACTTC. It is translated as CASSFPGDRGVAEQYF. The J gene is TRBJ2-7, the V gene TRBV5-1; 10 bases agree with TRBD1. This CDR3 contains 16 residues. Germline V lookup: CDR1 SGHRS, CDR2 YFSETQ. With V trimmed by 2 bases and J by 6 bases, 11 bases remained unmatched.

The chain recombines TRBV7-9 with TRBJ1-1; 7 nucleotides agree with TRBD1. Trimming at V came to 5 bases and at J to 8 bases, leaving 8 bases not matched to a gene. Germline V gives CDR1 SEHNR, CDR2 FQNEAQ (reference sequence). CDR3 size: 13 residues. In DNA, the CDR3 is TGTGCCAGCAGCATCAGACAGGGAGAAGAAGCTTTCTTT. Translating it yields CASSIRQGEEAFF.

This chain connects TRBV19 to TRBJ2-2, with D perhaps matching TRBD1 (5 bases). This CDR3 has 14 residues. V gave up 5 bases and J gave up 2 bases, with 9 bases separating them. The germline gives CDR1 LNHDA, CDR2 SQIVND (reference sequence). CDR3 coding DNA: TGTGCCAGTAGTGCGACAGCTAACACCGGGGAGCTGTTTTTT. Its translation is CASSATANTGELFF.

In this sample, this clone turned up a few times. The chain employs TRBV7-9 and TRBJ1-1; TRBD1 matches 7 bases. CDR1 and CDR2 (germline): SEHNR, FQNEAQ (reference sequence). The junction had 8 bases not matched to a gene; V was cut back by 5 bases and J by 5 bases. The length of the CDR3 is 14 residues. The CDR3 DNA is TGTGCCAGCAGCCGGGACAGCCGGAGGACTGAAGCTTTCTTT. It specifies CASSRDSRRTEAFF.

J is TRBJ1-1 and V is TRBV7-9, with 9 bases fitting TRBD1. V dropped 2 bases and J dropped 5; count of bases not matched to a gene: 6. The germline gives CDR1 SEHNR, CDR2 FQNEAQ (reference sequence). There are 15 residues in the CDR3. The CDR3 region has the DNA TGTGCCAGCAGCTTAACAGGGGGCCAATTAACTGAAGCTTTCTTT. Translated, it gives CASSLTGGQLTEAFF. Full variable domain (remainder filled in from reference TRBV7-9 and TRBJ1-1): DTGVSQNPRHKITKRGQNVTFRCDPISEHNRLYWYRQTLGQGPEFLTYFQNEAQLEKSRLLSDRFSAERPKGSFSTLEIQRTEQGDSAMYLCASSLTGGQLTEAFFGQGTRLTVV.

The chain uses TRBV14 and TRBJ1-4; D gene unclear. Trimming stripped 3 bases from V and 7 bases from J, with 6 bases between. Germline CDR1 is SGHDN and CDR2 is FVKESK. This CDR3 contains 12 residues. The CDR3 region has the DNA TGTGCCAGCAGCCACTATGGTGAAAAACTGTTTTTT. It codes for CASSHYGEKLFF. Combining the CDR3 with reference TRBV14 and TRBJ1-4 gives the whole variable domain EAGVTQFPSHSVIEKGQTVTLRCDPISGHDNLYWYRRVMGKEIKFLLHFVKESKQDESGMPNNRFLAERTGGTYSTLKVQPAELEDSGVYFCASSHYGEKLFFGSGTQLSVL.

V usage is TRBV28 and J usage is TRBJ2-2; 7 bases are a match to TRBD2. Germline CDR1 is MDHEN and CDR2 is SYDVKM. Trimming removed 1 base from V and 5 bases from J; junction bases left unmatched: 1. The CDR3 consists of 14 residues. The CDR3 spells CASSLSGGTGELFF. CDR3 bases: TGTGCCAGCAGTTTATCGGGGGGAACCGGGGAGCTGTTTTTT.

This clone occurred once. The CDR3 DNA follows: TGCGCCAGCACCACGGACAGGGGGACATCACCCCTCCACTTT. Protein: CASTTDRGTSPLHF. The chain links TRBV5-1 to TRBJ1-6; the match to TRBD1 covers 10 bases. The CDR3 totals 14 residues. Germline V gene lookup returns CDR1 SGHRS and CDR2 YFSETQ. The V and J ends lost 6 bases and 10 bases, in that order; junction bases with no gene match: 7. The whole variable domain, remainder taken from reference TRBV5-1 and TRBJ1-6, is KAGVTQTPRYLIKTRGQQVTLSCSPISGHRSVSWYQQTPGQGLQFLFEYFSETQRNKGNFPGRFSGRQFSNSRSEMNVSTLELGDSALYLCASTTDRGTSPLHFGNGTRLTVT.

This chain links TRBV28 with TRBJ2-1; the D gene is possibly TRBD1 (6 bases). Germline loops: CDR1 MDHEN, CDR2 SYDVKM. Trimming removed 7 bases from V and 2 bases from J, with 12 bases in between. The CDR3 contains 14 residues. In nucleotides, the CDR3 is TGTGCCAGCACCGGACAGTTGACCTACAATGAGCAGTTCTTC. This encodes CASTGQLTYNEQFF.

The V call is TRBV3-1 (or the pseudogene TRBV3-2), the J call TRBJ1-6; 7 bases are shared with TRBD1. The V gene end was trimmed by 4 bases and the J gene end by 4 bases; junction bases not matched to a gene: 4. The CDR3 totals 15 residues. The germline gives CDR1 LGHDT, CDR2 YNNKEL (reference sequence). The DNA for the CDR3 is TGTGCCAGCAGCCCACAGGGGAATTATAATTCACCCCTCCACTTT. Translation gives CASSPQGNYNSPLHF.

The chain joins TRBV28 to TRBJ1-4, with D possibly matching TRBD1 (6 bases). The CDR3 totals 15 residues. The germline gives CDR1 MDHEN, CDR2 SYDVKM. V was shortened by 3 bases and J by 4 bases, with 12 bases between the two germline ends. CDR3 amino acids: CASSFPTGYNEKLFF. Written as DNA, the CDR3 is TGTGCCAGCAGTTTCCCAACAGGGTATAATGAAAAACTGTTTTTT.

The CDR3 spells CASSLAPLAGVHNEQFF. In DNA, the CDR3 is TGTGCCAGCAGCTTAGCCCCTCTAGCGGGAGTCCACAATGAGCAGTTCTTC. The J gene is TRBJ2-1, the V gene TRBV11-2, with 10 bases identical to TRBD2. With V trimmed by 1 base and J by 5 bases, 8 bases remained unmatched. This CDR3 region has 17 residues. Germline CDR1 is SGHAT and CDR2 is FQNNGV.

The DNA for the CDR3 is TGTGCCTGGAGTGACGGGATGAACACTGAAGCTTTCTTT. Translation gives CAWSDGMNTEAFF. The V call is TRBV30, the J call TRBJ1-1, with D unresolved. Deletions cut 1 base from V and 0 bases from J, with 6 bases between. Germline CDR1 reads GTSNPN; CDR2 reads SVGIG (reference sequence). This CDR3 is built from 13 residues.

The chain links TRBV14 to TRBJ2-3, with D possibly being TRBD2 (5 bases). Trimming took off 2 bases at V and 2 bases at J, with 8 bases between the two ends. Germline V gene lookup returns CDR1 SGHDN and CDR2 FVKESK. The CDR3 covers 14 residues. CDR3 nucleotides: TGTGCCAGCAGCCAAACTAGACCCACAGATACGCAGTATTTT. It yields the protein CASSQTRPTDTQYF.

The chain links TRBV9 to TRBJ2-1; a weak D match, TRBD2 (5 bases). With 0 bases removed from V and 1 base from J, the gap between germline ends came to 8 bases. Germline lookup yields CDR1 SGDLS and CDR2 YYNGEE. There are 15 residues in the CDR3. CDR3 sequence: CASSVAEGSYNEQFF. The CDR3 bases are TGTGCCAGCAGCGTAGCAGAGGGATCCTACAATGAGCAGTTCTTC.

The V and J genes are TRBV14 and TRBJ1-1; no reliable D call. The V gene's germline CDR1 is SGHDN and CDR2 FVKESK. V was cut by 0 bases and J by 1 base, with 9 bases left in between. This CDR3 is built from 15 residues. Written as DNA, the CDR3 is TGTGCCAGCAGCCAAGACCAGAGAGGGAACACTGAAGCTTTCTTT. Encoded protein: CASSQDQRGNTEAFF.

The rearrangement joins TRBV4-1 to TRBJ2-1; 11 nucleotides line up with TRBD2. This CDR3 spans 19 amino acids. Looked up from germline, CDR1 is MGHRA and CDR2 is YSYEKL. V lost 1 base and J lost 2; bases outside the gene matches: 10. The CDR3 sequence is CASSQVLAGGGGPYNEQFF. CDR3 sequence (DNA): TGCGCCAGCAGCCAAGTCCTAGCGGGAGGTGGGGGCCCCTACAATGAGCAGTTCTTC.